This TCR beta chain was found in a study of blood T cell repertoires in COVID-19. At the level of the study: The United States, Italy and Spain provided the acute and convalescent COVID-19 samples. PBMCs, B-cell-depleted T cells, or T cells provided the cDNA or gDNA that made up the material.

Assay: immunoSEQ multiplex PCR; the TCRdb copy retains only in-frame clones and omits some. The repertoire holds around 100,000 clones, with over 75% as singletons. Germline V lookup: CDR1 SGHNT, CDR2 YYREEE (reference sequence). The CDR3 loop spans 17 amino acids. The V and J ends lost 1 base and 0 bases respectively, with 11 bases between them. The sample consisted of peripheral blood. The chain is built from TRBV5-4 and TRBJ1-6; the D gene is possibly TRBD1 (6 bases). This receptor was identified in a man aged 50 or older with acute or convalescent COVID-19. CDR3 bases: TGTGCCAGCAGCTTGACAGGGACGGGCTCCTATAATTCACCCCTCCACTTT. It specifies CASSLTGTGSYNSPLHF.